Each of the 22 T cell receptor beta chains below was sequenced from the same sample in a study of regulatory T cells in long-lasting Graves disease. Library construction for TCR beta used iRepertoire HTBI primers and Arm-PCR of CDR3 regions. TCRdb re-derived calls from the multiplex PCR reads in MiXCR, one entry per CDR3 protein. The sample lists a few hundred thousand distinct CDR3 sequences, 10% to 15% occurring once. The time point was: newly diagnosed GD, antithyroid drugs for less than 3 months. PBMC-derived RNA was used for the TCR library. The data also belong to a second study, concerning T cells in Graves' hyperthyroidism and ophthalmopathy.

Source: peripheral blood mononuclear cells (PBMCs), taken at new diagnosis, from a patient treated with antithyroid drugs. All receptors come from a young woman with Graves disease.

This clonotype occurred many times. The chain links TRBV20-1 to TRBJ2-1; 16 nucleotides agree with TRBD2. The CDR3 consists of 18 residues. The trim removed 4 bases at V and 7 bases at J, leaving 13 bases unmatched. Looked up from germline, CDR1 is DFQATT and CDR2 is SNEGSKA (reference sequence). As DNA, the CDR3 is TGCAGTGCTATCGGCTGGGGGACTAGCGGGAGGGCCGGGAATGAGCAGTTCTTC. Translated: CSAIGWGTSGRAGNEQFF.

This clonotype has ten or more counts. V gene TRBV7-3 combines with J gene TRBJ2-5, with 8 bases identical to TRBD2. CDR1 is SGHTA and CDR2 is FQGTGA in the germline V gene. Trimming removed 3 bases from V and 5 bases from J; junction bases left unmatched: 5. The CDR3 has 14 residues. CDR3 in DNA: TGTGCCAGCAGCTTTACGGGAGGGCCGGAGACCCAGTACTTC. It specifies CASSFTGGPETQYF.

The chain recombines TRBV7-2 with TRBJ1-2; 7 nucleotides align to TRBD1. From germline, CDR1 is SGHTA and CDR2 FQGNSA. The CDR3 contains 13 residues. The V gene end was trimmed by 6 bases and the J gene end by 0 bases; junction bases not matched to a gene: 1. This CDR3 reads CASRDRPNYGYTF. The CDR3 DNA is TGTGCCAGCAGGGACAGGCCTAACTATGGCTACACCTTC.

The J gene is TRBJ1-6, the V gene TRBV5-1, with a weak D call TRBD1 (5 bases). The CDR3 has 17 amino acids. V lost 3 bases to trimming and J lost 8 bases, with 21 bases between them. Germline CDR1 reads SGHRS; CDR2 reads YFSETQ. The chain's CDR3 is CASSYPSLAGLDSPLHF. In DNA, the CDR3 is TGCGCCAGCAGCTACCCTTCCCTTGCAGGGCTCGATTCACCCCTCCACTTT. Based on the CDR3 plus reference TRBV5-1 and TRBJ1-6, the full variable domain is KAGVTQTPRYLIKTRGQQVTLSCSPISGHRSVSWYQQTPGQGLQFLFEYFSETQRNKGNFPGRFSGRQFSNSRSEMNVSTLELGDSALYLCASSYPSLAGLDSPLHFGNGTRLTVT.

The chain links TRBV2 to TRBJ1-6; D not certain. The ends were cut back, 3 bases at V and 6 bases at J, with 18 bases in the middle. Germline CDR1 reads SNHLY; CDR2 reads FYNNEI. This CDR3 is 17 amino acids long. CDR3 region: CASSDVVAGRFNSPLHF. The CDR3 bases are TGTGCCAGCAGTGACGTGGTAGCCGGAAGATTTAATTCACCCCTCCACTTT.

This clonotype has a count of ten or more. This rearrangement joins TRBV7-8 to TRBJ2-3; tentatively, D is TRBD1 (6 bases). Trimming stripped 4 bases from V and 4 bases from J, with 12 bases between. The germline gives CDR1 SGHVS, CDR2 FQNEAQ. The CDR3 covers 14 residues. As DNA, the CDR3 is TGTGCCAGCAGCTCTCAGGGGTACGCAGATACGCAGTATTTT. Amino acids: CASSSQGYADTQYF.

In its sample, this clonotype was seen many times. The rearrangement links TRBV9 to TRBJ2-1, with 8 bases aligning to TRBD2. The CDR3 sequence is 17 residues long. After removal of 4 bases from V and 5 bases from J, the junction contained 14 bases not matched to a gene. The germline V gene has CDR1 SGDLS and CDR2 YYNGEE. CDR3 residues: CASSPMVRGGSHNEQFF. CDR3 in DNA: TGTGCCAGCAGCCCAATGGTCCGGGGGGGGTCTCACAATGAGCAGTTCTTC.

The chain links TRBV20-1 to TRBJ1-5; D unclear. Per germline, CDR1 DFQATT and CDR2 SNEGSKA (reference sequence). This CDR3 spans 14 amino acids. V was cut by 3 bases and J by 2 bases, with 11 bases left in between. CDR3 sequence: CSASSGNGNQPQHF. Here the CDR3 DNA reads TGCAGTGCTAGTTCGGGGAATGGCAATCAGCCCCAGCATTTT.

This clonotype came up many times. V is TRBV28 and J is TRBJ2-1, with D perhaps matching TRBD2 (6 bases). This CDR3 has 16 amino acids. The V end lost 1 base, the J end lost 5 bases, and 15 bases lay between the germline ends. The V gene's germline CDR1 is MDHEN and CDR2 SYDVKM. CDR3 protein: CASSLSPQRANNEQFF. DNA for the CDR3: TGTGCCAGCAGTTTATCCCCCCAGCGGGCTAACAATGAGCAGTTCTTC.

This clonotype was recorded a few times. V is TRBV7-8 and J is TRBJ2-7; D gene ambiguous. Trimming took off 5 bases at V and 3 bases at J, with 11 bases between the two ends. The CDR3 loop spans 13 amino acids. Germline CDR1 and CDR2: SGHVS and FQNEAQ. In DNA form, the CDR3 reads TGTGCCAGCAGCCTTATAGTAGGCTACGAGCAGTACTTC. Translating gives CASSLIVGYEQYF.

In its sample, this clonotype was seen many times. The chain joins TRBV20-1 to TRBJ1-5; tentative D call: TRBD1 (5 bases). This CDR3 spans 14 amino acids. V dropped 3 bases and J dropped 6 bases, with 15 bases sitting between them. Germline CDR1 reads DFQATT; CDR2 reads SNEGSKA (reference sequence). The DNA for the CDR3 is TGCAGTGCTAGCTCTCGCCCCGGGGGTCAGCCCCAGCATTTT. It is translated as CSASSRPGGQPQHF.

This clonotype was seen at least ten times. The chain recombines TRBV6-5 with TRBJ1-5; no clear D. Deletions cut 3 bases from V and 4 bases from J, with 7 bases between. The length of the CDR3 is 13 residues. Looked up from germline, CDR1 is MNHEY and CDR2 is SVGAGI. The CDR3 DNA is TGTGCCAGCAGTTATGATGGTAATCAGCCCCAGCATTTT. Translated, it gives CASSYDGNQPQHF.

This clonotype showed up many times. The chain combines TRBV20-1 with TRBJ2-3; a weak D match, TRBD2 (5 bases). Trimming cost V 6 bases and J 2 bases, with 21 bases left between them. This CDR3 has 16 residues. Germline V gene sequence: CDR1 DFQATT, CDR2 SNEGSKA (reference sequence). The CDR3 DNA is TGCAGTGCCATTATCCGCGGACGCGGGCCCACAGATACGCAGTATTTT. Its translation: CSAIIRGRGPTDTQYF.

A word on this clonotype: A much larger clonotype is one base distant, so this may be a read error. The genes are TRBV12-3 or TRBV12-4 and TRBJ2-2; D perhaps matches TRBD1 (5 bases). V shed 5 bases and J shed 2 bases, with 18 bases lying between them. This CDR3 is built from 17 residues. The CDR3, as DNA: TGTGCCAGCAGTCCGACAAGGGGCAGGTTTAACACCGGGGAGCTGTTTTTT. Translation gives CASSPTRGRFNTGELFF.

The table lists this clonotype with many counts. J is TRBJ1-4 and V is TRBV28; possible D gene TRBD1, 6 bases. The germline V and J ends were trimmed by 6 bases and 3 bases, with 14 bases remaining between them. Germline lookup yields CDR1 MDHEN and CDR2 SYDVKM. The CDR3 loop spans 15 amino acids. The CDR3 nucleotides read TGTGCCAGCAGCCCTATACAGGGACCTAATGAAAAACTGTTTTTT. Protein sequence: CASSPIQGPNEKLFF.

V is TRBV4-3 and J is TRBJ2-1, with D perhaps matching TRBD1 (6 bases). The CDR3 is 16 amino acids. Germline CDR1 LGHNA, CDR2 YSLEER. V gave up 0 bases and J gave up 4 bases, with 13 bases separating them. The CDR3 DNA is TGCGCCAGCAGCCAAGATCTTCCAGGGGAGTACAATGAGCAGTTCTTC. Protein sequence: CASSQDLPGEYNEQFF.

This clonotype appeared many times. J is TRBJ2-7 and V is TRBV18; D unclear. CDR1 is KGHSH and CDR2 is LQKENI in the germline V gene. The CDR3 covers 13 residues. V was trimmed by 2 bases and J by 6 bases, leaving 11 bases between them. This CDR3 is CASSPDSVGEQYF. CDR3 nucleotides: TGTGCCAGCTCACCAGATTCAGTGGGCGAGCAGTACTTC.

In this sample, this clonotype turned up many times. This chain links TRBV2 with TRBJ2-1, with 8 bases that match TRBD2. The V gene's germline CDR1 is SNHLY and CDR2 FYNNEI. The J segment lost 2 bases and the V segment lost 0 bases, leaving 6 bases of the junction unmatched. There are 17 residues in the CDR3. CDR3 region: CASSEALLREAYNEQFF. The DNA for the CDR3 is TGTGCCAGCAGTGAAGCGCTTCTGCGGGAGGCCTACAATGAGCAGTTCTTC. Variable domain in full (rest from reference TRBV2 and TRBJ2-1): EPEVTQTPSHQVTQMGQEVILRCVPISNHLYFYWYRQILGQKVEFLVSFYNNEISEKSEIFDDQFSVERPDGSNFTLKIRSTKLEDSAMYFCASSEALLREAYNEQFFGPGTRLTVL.

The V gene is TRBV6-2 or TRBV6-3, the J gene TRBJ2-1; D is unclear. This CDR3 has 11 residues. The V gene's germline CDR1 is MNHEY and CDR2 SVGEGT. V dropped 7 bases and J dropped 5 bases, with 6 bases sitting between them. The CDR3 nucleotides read TGTGCCAGCAAACACCACAATGAGCAGTTCTTC. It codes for CASKHHNEQFF.

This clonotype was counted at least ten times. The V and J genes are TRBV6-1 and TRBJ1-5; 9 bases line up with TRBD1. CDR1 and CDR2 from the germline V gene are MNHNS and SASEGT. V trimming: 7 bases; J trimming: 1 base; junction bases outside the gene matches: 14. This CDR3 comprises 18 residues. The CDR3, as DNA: TGTGCCAGCAAGAGAAGGGACAGGGTGTGGGTGAGCAATCAGCCCCAGCATTTT. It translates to CASKRRDRVWVSNQPQHF.

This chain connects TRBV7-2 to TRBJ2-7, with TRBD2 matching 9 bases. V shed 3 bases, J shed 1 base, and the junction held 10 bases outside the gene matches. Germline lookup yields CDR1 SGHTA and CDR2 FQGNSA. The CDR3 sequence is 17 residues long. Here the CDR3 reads CASSLRGGGGGSYEQYF. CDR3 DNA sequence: TGTGCCAGCAGCTTGCGTGGCGGGGGGGGAGGGTCCTACGAGCAGTACTTC.

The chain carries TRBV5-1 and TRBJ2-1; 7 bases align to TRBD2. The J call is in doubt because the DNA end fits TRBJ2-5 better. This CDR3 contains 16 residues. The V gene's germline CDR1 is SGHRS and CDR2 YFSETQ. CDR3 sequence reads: CASSLEASGTQETQYF. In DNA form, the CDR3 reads TGCGCCAGCAGCTTGGAGGCTAGCGGTACCCAAGAGACCCAGTACTTC.